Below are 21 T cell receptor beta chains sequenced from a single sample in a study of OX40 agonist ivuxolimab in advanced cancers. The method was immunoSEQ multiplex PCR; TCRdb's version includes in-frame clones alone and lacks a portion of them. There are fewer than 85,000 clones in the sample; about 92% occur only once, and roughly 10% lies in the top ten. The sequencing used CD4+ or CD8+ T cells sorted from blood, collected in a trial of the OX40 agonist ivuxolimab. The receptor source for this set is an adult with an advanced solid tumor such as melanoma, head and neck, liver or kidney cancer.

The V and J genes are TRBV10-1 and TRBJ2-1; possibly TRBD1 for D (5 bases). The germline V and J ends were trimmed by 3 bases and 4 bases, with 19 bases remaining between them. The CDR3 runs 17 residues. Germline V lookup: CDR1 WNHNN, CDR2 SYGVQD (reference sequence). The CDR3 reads CASSDGVWGRFYNEQFF. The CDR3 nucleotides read TGCGCCAGCAGTGATGGGGTTTGGGGCCGTTTTTACAATGAGCAGTTCTTC.

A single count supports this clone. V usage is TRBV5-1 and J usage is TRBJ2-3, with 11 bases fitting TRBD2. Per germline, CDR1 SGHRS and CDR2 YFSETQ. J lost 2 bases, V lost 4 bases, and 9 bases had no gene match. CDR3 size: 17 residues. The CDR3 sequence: CASSASLAGGPTDTQYF. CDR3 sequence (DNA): TGCGCCAGCAGCGCTTCGTTAGCGGGGGGGCCCACAGATACGCAGTATTTT. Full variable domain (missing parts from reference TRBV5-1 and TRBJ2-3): KAGVTQTPRYLIKTRGQQVTLSCSPISGHRSVSWYQQTPGQGLQFLFEYFSETQRNKGNFPGRFSGRQFSNSRSEMNVSTLELGDSALYLCASSASLAGGPTDTQYFGPGTRLTVL.

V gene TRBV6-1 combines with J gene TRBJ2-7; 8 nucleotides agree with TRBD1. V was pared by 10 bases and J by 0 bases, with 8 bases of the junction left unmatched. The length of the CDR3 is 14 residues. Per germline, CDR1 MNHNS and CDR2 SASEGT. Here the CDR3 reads CATLDRDLSYEQYF. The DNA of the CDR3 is TGTGCCACCCTGGACAGGGACCTCTCCTACGAGCAGTACTTC.

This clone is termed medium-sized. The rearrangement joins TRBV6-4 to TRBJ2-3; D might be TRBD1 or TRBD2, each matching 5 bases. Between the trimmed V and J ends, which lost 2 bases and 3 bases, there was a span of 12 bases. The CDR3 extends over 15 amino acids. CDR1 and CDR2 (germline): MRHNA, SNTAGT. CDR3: CASSDGAGSTDTQYF. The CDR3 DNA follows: TGTGCCAGCAGTGACGGGGCAGGGAGTACAGATACGCAGTATTTT.

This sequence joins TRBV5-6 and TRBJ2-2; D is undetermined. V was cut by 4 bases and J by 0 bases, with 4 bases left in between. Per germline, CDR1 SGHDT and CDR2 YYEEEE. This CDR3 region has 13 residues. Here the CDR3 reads CASSTANTGELFF. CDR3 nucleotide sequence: TGTGCCAGCAGCACCGCGAACACCGGGGAGCTGTTTTTT.

Here the CDR3 DNA reads TGTGCCAGCACCCCGCCCCGGGTGCACGAGCAGTACTTC. Its protein is CASTPPRVHEQYF. The chain is built from TRBV7-9 and TRBJ2-7; D not certain. Trimming pared 7 bases from V and 5 bases from J, leaving 15 bases between. Germline CDR1 and CDR2: SEHNR and FQNEAQ (reference sequence). The CDR3 consists of 13 residues.

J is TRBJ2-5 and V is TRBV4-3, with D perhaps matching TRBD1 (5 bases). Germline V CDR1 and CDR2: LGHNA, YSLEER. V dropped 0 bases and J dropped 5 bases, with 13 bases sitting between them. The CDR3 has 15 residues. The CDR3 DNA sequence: TGCGCCAGCAGCCAAGATGTAAGGGGTTGGGAGACCCAGTACTTC. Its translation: CASSQDVRGWETQYF.

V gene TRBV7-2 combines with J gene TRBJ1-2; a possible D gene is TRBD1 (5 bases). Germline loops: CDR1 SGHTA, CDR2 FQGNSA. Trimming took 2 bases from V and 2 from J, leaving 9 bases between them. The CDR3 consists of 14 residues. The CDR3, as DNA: TGTGCCAGCAGCTTATCAGCAGGGAACTATGGCTACACCTTC. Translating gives CASSLSAGNYGYTF. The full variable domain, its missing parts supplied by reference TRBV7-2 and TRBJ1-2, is GAGVSQSPSNKVTEKGKDVELRCDPISGHTALYWYRQSLGQGLEFLIYFQGNSAPDKSGLPSDRFSAERTGGSVSTLTIQRTQQEDSAVYLCASSLSAGNYGYTFGSGTRLTVV.

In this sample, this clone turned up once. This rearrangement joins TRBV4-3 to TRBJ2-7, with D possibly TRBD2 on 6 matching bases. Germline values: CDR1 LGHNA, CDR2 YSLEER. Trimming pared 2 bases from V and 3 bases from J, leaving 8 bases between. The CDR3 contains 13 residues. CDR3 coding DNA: TGCGCCAGCAGCCAAACCGGGGGCTACGAGCAGTACTTC. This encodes CASSQTGGYEQYF.

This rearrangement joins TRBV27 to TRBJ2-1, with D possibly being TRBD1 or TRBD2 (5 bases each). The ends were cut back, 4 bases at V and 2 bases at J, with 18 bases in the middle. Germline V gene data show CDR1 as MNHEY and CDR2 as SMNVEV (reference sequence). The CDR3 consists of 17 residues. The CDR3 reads CASSSTTGTETYNEQFF. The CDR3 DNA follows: TGTGCCAGCAGTTCGACGACCGGGACCGAGACCTACAATGAGCAGTTCTTC.

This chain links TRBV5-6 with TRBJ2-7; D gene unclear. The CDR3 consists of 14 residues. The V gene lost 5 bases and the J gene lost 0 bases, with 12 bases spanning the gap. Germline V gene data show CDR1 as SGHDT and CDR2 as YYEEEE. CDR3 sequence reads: CASREMTHSYEQYF. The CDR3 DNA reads TGTGCCAGCAGGGAGATGACACACTCCTACGAGCAGTACTTC.

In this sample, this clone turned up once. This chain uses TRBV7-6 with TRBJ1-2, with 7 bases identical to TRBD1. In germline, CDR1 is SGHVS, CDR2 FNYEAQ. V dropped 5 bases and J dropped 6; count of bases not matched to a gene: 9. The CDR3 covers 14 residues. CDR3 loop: CASSPRAGGHGYTF. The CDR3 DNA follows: TGTGCCAGCAGCCCTCGCGCAGGGGGTCATGGCTACACCTTC. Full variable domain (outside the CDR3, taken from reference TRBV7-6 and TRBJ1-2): GAGVSQSPRYKVTKRGQDVALRCDPISGHVSLYWYRQALGQGPEFLTYFNYEAQQDKSGLPNDRFSAERPEGSISTLTIQRTEQRDSAMYRCASSPRAGGHGYTFGSGTRLTVV.

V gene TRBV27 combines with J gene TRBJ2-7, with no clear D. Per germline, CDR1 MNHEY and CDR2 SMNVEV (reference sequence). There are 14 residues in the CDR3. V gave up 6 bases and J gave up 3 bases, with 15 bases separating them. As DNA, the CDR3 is TGTGCCAGCAGCTTACTCGGGCAACACTACGAGCAGTACTTC. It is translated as CASSLLGQHYEQYF.

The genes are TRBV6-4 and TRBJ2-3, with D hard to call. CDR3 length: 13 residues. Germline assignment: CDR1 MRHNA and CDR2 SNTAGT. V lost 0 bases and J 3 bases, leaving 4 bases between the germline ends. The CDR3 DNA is TGTGCCAGCAGTGACTCGATGACAGATACGCAGTATTTT. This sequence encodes CASSDSMTDTQYF.

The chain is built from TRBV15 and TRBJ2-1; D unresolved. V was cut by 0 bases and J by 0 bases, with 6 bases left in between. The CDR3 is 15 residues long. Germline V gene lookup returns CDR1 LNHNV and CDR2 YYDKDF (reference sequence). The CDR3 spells CATSRDANSYNEQFF. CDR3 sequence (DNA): TGTGCCACCAGCAGAGATGCTAACTCCTACAATGAGCAGTTCTTC.

In DNA form, the CDR3 reads TGTGCCAGCAGCTTCCCTTGGGGGGGCACTTGGGACTATGGCTACACCTTC. The encoded protein is CASSFPWGGTWDYGYTF. The V gene is TRBV7-2, the J gene TRBJ1-2; D is perhaps TRBD1 (6 bases). Germline V gene lookup returns CDR1 SGHTA and CDR2 FQGNSA. Trimming took off 3 bases at V and 3 bases at J, with 20 bases between the two ends. The CDR3 runs to 17 residues.

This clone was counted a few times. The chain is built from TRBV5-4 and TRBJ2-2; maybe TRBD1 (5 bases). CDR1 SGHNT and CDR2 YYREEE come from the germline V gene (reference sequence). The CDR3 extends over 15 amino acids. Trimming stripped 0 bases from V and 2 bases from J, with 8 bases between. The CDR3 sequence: CASSLGQSNTGELFF. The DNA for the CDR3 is TGTGCCAGCAGCTTGGGACAGTCCAACACCGGGGAGCTGTTTTTT.

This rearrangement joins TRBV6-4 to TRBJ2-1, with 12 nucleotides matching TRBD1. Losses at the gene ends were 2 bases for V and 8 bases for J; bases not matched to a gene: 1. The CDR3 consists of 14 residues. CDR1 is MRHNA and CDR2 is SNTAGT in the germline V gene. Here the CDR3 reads CASSDGTGGDEQFF. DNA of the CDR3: TGTGCCAGCAGTGACGGGACAGGGGGCGATGAGCAGTTCTTC.

The CDR3 is CASRIFSDGTGELFF. DNA for the CDR3: TGCGCCAGCAGGATATTTTCTGACGGAACCGGGGAGCTGTTTTTT. The V call is TRBV5-1, the J call TRBJ2-2; no clear D gene. This CDR3 region has 15 residues. Per the germline V gene, CDR1 is SGHRS and CDR2 is YFSETQ. With 5 bases removed from V and 5 bases from J, the gap between germline ends came to 16 bases. Using reference TRBV5-1 and TRBJ2-2 for the parts outside the CDR3, the full variable domain is KAGVTQTPRYLIKTRGQQVTLSCSPISGHRSVSWYQQTPGQGLQFLFEYFSETQRNKGNFPGRFSGRQFSNSRSEMNVSTLELGDSALYLCASRIFSDGTGELFFGEGSRLTVL.

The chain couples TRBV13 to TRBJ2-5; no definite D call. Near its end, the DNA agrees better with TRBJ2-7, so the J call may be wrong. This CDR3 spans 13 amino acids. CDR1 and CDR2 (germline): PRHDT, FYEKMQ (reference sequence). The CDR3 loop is CASSLGVSYEQYF. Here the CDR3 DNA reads TGTGCCAGCAGCTTAGGTGTCTCCTACGAGCAGTACTTC.

This chain's CDR3 is CASSMGWQPQHF. CDR3 sequence (DNA): TGTGCCAGTAGTATGGGGTGGCAGCCCCAGCATTTT. This chain uses TRBV19 with TRBJ1-5, with unresolved D. The V end was cut by 3 bases, the J end by 7 bases, with 7 bases between. This CDR3 contains 12 residues. Germline loops: CDR1 LNHDA, CDR2 SQIVND (reference sequence).